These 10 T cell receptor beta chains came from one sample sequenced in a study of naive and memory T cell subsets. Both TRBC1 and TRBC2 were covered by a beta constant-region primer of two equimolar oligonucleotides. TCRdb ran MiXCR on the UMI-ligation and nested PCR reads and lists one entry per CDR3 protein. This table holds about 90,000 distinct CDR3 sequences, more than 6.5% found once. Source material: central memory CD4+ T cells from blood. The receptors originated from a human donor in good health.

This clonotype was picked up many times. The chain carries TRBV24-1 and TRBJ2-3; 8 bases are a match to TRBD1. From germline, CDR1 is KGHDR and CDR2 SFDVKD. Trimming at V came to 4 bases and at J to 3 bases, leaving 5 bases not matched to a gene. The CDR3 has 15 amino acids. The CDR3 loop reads CATSEPTGVTDTQYF. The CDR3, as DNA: TGTGCCACCAGTGAGCCGACAGGGGTAACAGATACGCAGTATTTT.

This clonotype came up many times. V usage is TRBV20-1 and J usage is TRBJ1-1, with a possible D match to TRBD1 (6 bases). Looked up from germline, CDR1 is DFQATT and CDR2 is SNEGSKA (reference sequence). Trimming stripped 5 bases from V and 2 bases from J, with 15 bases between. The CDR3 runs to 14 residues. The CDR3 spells CSAQIQGINTEAFF. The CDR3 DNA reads TGCAGTGCTCAAATACAGGGTATTAACACTGAAGCTTTCTTT.

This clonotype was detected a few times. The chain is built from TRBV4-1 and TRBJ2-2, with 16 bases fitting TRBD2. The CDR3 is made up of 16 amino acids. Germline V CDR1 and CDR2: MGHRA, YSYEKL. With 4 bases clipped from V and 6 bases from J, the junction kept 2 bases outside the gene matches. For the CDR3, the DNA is TGCGCCAGCAGCCGGGGACTAGCGGGAGGGTCCGGGGAGCTGTTTTTT. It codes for CASSRGLAGGSGELFF.

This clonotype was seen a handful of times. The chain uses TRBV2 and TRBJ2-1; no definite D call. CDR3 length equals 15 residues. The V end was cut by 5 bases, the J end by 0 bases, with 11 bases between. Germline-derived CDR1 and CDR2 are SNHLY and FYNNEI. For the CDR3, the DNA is TGTGCCAGCAGTAAAAGCTGGAGCTCCTACAATGAGCAGTTCTTC. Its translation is CASSKSWSSYNEQFF. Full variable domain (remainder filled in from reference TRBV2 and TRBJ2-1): EPEVTQTPSHQVTQMGQEVILRCVPISNHLYFYWYRQILGQKVEFLVSFYNNEISEKSEIFDDQFSVERPDGSNFTLKIRSTKLEDSAMYFCASSKSWSSYNEQFFGPGTRLTVL.

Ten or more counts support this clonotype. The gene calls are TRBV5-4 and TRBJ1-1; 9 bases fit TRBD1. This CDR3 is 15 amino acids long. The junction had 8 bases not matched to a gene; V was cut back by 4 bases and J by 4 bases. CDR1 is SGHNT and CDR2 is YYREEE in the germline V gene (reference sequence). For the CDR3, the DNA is TGTGCCAGCAGCCTGGGACAGGGCAGTTTCACTGAAGCTTTCTTT. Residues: CASSLGQGSFTEAFF.

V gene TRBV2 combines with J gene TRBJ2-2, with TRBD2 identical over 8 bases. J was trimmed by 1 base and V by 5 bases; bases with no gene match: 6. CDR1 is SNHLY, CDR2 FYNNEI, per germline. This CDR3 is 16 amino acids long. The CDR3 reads CASSQAAGGNTGELFF. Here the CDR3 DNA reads TGTGCCAGCAGTCAGGCCGCGGGGGGGAACACCGGGGAGCTGTTTTTT. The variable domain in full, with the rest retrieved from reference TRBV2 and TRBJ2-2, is EPEVTQTPSHQVTQMGQEVILRCVPISNHLYFYWYRQILGQKVEFLVSFYNNEISEKSEIFDDQFSVERPDGSNFTLKIRSTKLEDSAMYFCASSQAAGGNTGELFFGEGSRLTVL.

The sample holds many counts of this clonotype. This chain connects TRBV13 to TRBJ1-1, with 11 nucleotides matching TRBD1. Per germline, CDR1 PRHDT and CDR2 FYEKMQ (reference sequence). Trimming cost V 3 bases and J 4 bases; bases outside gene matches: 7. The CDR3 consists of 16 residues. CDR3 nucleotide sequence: TGTGCCAGCAGCTTTGGTAGGACAGGGGGCATCACTGAAGCTTTCTTT. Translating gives CASSFGRTGGITEAFF.

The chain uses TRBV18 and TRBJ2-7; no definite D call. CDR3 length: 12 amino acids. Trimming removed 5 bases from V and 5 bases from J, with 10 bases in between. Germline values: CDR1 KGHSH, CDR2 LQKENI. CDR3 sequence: CASSYNWNEQYF. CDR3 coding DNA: TGTGCCAGCTCATACAATTGGAACGAGCAGTACTTC.

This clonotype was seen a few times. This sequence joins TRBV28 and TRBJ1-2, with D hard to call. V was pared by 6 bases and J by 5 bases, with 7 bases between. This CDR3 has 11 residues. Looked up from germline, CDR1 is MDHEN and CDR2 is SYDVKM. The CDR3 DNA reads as TGTGCCAGCAGCTTGCAGTATGGCTACACCTTC. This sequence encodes CASSLQYGYTF.

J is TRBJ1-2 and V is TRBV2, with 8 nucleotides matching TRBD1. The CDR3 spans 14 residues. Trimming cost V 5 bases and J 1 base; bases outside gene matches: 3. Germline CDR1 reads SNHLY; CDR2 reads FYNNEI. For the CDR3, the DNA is TGTGCCAGCAGTTCTACAGGGGGTAACTATGGCTACACCTTC. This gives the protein CASSSTGGNYGYTF.